The 7 T cell receptor beta chains in this list originate from one sample, sequenced in a study of cytomegalovirus exposure and HLA in healthy donors. The primer mix had 60 Vbeta and 13 Jbeta primers. The method was immunoSEQ multiplex PCR; TCRdb's version includes in-frame clones alone and lacks a portion of them. The sample includes approximately 88,000 clones, 76% of them seen just once. The sequencing sample was made of PBMCs. These receptor sequences come from a young man in good health and CMV-seropositive.

The chain recombines TRBV18 with TRBJ2-2; no firm D call. Trimming removed 3 bases from V and 6 bases from J, with 11 bases in between. The germline V gene has CDR1 KGHSH and CDR2 LQKENI. This CDR3 is 14 amino acids long. The CDR3 sequence: CASSPGGRPGELFF. DNA of the CDR3: TGTGCCAGCTCACCTGGTGGGCGCCCCGGGGAGCTGTTTTTT. Based on the CDR3 plus reference TRBV18 and TRBJ2-2, the full variable domain is NAGVMQNPRHLVRRRGQEARLRCSPMKGHSHVYWYRQLPEEGLKFMVYLQKENIIDESGMPKERFSAEFPKEGPSILRIQQVVRGDSAAYFCASSPGGRPGELFFGEGSRLTVL.

The chain links TRBV28 to TRBJ2-3; D is uncertain. The germline CDR1 and CDR2 sequences are MDHEN and SYDVKM. The CDR3 covers 13 residues. Trimming removed 5 bases at V and 14 bases at J, with 20 bases between. CDR3 loop: CASSLEPDLGLYF. The CDR3 nucleotides are TGTGCCAGCAGTCTCGAGCCAGACTTGGGTCTGTATTTT. Full variable domain (missing parts from reference TRBV28 and TRBJ2-3): DVKVTQSSRYLVKRTGEKVFLECVQDMDHENMFWYRQDPGLGLRLIYFSYDVKMKEKGDIPEGYSVSREKKERFSLILESASTNQTSMYLCASSLEPDLGLYFGPGTRLTVL.

V gene TRBV11-2 combines with J gene TRBJ1-1; D remains ambiguous. The CDR3 contains 14 residues. Germline loops: CDR1 SGHAT, CDR2 FQNNGV. Between the trimmed V and J ends, which lost 0 bases and 6 bases, there was a span of 11 bases. DNA of the CDR3: TGTGCCAGCAGCTTAGATCCCGGGGAAGCTGAAGCTTTCTTT. Its protein is CASSLDPGEAEAFF.

Only one count was recorded for this clone. V is TRBV18 and J is TRBJ1-4, with 7 bases matching TRBD1. The J segment lost 0 bases and the V segment lost 4 bases, leaving 5 bases of the junction unmatched. CDR1 is KGHSH and CDR2 is LQKENI in the germline V gene. This CDR3 region has 16 residues. The DNA for the CDR3 is TGTGCCAGCTCACACCGGGACAGAACAACTAATGAAAAACTGTTTTTT. Protein product: CASSHRDRTTNEKLFF.

This chain links TRBV4-1 with TRBJ1-3; 7 positions agree with TRBD1. The length of the CDR3 is 15 residues. The junction had 3 bases not matched to a gene; V was cut back by 1 base and J by 3 bases. The germline CDR1 and CDR2 sequences are MGHRA and YSYEKL. CDR3 loop: CASSQVRQGGNTIYF. CDR3 DNA sequence: TGCGCCAGCAGCCAAGTTAGACAGGGTGGAAACACCATATATTTT.

This clone was counted a few times. The V gene is TRBV5-1, the J gene TRBJ2-6; TRBD2 is a possible D gene (5 bases). V was clipped by 7 bases and J by 0 bases, with 11 bases between them. The CDR3 is 15 residues long. Germline-derived CDR1 and CDR2 are SGHRS and YFSETQ. Here the CDR3 DNA reads TGCGCCAGCGGAGGAGGTGGCTCTGGGGCCAACGTCCTGACTTTC. Its protein is CASGGGGSGANVLTF.

The chain is built from TRBV28 and TRBJ2-7; 7 positions agree with TRBD2. CDR1 and CDR2 (germline): MDHEN, SYDVKM. Losses at the gene ends were 5 bases for V and 0 bases for J; bases not matched to a gene: 7. The CDR3 has 15 amino acids. This CDR3 reads CASSLLASHSYEQYF. CDR3 DNA sequence: TGTGCCAGCAGTCTACTAGCGTCCCACTCCTACGAGCAGTACTTC.